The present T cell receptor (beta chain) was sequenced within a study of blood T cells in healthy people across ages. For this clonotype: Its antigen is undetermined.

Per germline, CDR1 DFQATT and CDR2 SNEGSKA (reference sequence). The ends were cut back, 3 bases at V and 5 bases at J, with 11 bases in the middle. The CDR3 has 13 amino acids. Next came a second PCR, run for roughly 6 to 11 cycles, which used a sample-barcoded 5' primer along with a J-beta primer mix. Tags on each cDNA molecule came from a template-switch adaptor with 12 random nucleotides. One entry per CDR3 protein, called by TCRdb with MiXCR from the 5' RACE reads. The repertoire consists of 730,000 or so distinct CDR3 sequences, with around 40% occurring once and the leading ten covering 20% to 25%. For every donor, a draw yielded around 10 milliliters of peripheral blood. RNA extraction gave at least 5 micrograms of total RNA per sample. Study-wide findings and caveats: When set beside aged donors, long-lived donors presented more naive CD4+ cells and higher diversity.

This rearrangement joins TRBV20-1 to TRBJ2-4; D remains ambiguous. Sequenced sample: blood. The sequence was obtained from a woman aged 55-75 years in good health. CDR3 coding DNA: TGCAGTGCTAGGGGTGTGGCGCAAAACATTCAGTACTTC. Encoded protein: CSARGVAQNIQYF.